Below are 18 T cell receptor beta chains sequenced from a single sample in a study of cytomegalovirus exposure and HLA in healthy donors. The PCR had 60 Vbeta and 13 Jbeta primers. Sequencing used immunoSEQ multiplex PCR; TCRdb keeps in-frame clones, though not all of them. This table has 120,000 to 150,000 clones, 68% appearing once. The sequencing input was PBMCs. These receptors all come from a man aged 60 to 75 in good health and CMV-seronegative.

The chain couples TRBV7-9 to TRBJ2-2; TRBD2 matches 8 bases. CDR3 length: 16 amino acids. Germline V lookup: CDR1 SEHNR, CDR2 FQNEAQ (reference sequence). Unmatched junction bases numbered 3, after V lost 3 bases and J lost 0 bases. In DNA, the CDR3 is TGTGCCAGCAGCTTGCCGGGACTAGCGAACACCGGGGAGCTGTTTTTT. Residues: CASSLPGLANTGELFF.

The V gene is TRBV5-1, the J gene TRBJ1-2; 7 bases line up with TRBD1. Germline CDR1 is SGHRS and CDR2 is YFSETQ. CDR3 length: 14 amino acids. Unmatched junction bases numbered 8, after V lost 4 bases and J lost 5 bases. This CDR3 reads CASSISGGEYGYTF. The DNA for the CDR3 is TGCGCCAGCAGCATCTCAGGGGGAGAGTATGGCTACACCTTC. The full variable domain, its missing parts supplied by reference TRBV5-1 and TRBJ1-2, is KAGVTQTPRYLIKTRGQQVTLSCSPISGHRSVSWYQQTPGQGLQFLFEYFSETQRNKGNFPGRFSGRQFSNSRSEMNVSTLELGDSALYLCASSISGGEYGYTFGSGTRLTVV.

This chain joins TRBV19 and TRBJ1-1, with D perhaps TRBD1 (6 bases). Germline V gene lookup returns CDR1 LNHDA and CDR2 SQIVND (reference sequence). The CDR3 length is 13 residues. The ends were cut back, 5 bases at V and 4 bases at J, with 11 bases in the middle. The CDR3 nucleotides are TGTGCCAGTAGTGTACAGGGATCCACTGAAGCTTTCTTT. Its translation is CASSVQGSTEAFF.

This clone occurred once. This chain links TRBV10-1 with TRBJ2-7; perhaps TRBD2 as D (5 bases). The CDR3 is 14 residues long. V gave up 3 bases and J gave up 2 bases, with 11 bases separating them. CDR1 is WNHNN and CDR2 is SYGVQD in the germline V gene (reference sequence). CDR3 in amino acids: CASSEMTGTYEQYF. DNA of the CDR3: TGCGCCAGCAGTGAAATGACGGGAACCTACGAGCAGTACTTC.

The rearrangement uses TRBV5-1 and TRBJ2-7; TRBD1 aligns across 7 bases. The CDR3 is made up of 14 amino acids. J lost 0 bases, V lost 4 bases, and 4 bases had no gene match. In germline, CDR1 is SGHRS, CDR2 YFSETQ. This chain's CDR3 is CASSLGQDSYEQYF. CDR3 nucleotides: TGCGCCAGCAGCCTAGGACAGGACTCCTACGAGCAGTACTTC.

This clone showed up just once. The chain combines TRBV6-6 with TRBJ2-5; the D gene is possibly TRBD2 (6 bases). There are 15 residues in the CDR3. Germline CDR1 MNHNY, CDR2 SVGAGI (reference sequence). V was pared by 10 bases and J by 5 bases, with 23 bases between. The CDR3 is CATFWALVGGETQYF. The CDR3 DNA reads as TGTGCCACCTTCTGGGCATTAGTTGGGGGGGAGACCCAGTACTTC.

The J gene is TRBJ2-1, the V gene TRBV5-4; D remains ambiguous. The CDR3 runs 13 residues. Trimming left V 0 bases short and J 7 bases short, with 8 bases between. CDR1 is SGHNT, CDR2 YYREEE, per germline (reference sequence). The CDR3 DNA follows: TGTGCCAGCAGCTTGGAGCCGCGGAATGAGCAGTTCTTC. Amino acids: CASSLEPRNEQFF.

This clone was seen only a few times. The rearrangement uses TRBV5-1 and TRBJ2-5; 11 nucleotides match TRBD2. Germline V gene sequence: CDR1 SGHRS, CDR2 YFSETQ. The CDR3 is 15 amino acids. Trimming took 4 bases from V and 5 from J; bases not matched to a gene: 7. The CDR3: CASSPGLAEGETQYF. For the CDR3, the DNA is TGCGCCAGCAGCCCGGGACTAGCGGAGGGGGAGACCCAGTACTTC. The full variable domain, rest sourced from reference TRBV5-1 and TRBJ2-5, is KAGVTQTPRYLIKTRGQQVTLSCSPISGHRSVSWYQQTPGQGLQFLFEYFSETQRNKGNFPGRFSGRQFSNSRSEMNVSTLELGDSALYLCASSPGLAEGETQYFGPGTRLLVL.

This clone appeared a few times. The chain is built from TRBV7-2 and TRBJ2-7; D might be TRBD2 (6 bases). From germline, CDR1 is SGHTA and CDR2 FQGNSA. There are 14 residues in the CDR3. V was trimmed by 4 bases and J by 2 bases, leaving 12 bases between them. The CDR3 reads CASSSRRGAYEQYF. CDR3 nucleotides: TGTGCCAGCAGCTCGAGGAGGGGTGCCTACGAGCAGTACTTC.

J is TRBJ1-2 and V is TRBV9; 8 bases line up with TRBD1. V shed 0 bases and J 0 bases; nucleotides not matched to a gene: 1. Germline V lookup: CDR1 SGDLS, CDR2 YYNGEE. CDR3 length: 15 residues. The CDR3 nucleotides are TGTGCCAGCAGCGTAGCGGGACAGGCTAACTATGGCTACACCTTC. Its protein product is CASSVAGQANYGYTF.

This chain uses TRBV6-5 with TRBJ2-7; TRBD1 might be the D (6 bases). CDR3 length: 13 amino acids. V lost 5 bases, J lost 3 bases, and 11 bases lay in between. The V gene's germline CDR1 is MNHEY and CDR2 SVGAGI. The CDR3 spells CASSPGTNYEQYF. CDR3 DNA sequence: TGTGCCAGCAGTCCCGGGACAAACTACGAGCAGTACTTC.

This clone was observed a handful of times. The chain combines TRBV4-3 with TRBJ1-2; D is undetermined. The CDR3 extends over 14 amino acids. CDR1 is LGHNA, CDR2 YSLEER, per germline. Trimming cost V 0 bases and J 8 bases, with 13 bases left between them. The CDR3 bases are TGCGCCAGCAGCCAAGATAGCGTGGCCATCGGCTACACCTTC. Residues: CASSQDSVAIGYTF.

This sequence joins TRBV6-1 and TRBJ1-1; 8 bases are shared with TRBD1. Germline V gene lookup returns CDR1 MNHNS and CDR2 SASEGT. The CDR3 extends over 11 amino acids. The ends lost 6 bases at V and 6 bases at J; junction bases unmatched: 0. The CDR3 DNA is TGTGCCAGCAGGGACAGGGCTGAAGCTTTCTTT. The encoded protein is CASRDRAEAFF.

The chain has TRBV27 and TRBJ2-1, with TRBD2 matching over 8 bases. This CDR3 region has 15 residues. V was pared by 4 bases and J by 1 base, with 3 bases of the junction left unmatched. Germline CDR1 and CDR2: MNHEY and SMNVEV (reference sequence). CDR3 nucleotide sequence: TGTGCCAGCAGTTCCGTAGCGGGATCCTACAATGAGCAGTTCTTC. Translation: CASSSVAGSYNEQFF.

This clone has just a few counts. J is TRBJ2-1 and V is TRBV5-1; possibly TRBD2 for D (6 bases). With 5 bases removed from V and 4 bases from J, the gap between germline ends came to 16 bases. The CDR3 sequence is 15 residues long. Germline assignment: CDR1 SGHRS and CDR2 YFSETQ. The CDR3 DNA sequence: TGCGCCAGCAGTCGGGACTTCTCTTTGTACAATGAGCAGTTCTTC. It specifies CASSRDFSLYNEQFF.

The V call is TRBV18, the J call TRBJ1-1, with 7 bases matching TRBD1. With 2 bases clipped from V and 0 bases from J, the junction kept 3 bases outside the gene matches. The CDR3 spans 15 residues. The germline V gene encodes CDR1 KGHSH and CDR2 LQKENI. CDR3 in amino acids: CASSPDTGVNTEAFF. The DNA of the CDR3 is TGTGCCAGCTCACCAGACACAGGGGTGAACACTGAAGCTTTCTTT.

CDR3 bases: TGTGCCAGCAGTCCCGGACTAGACTCCTACGAGCAGTACTTC. It translates to CASSPGLDSYEQYF. This rearrangement joins TRBV5-4 to TRBJ2-7; 7 positions agree with TRBD2. The CDR3 is made up of 14 amino acids. Germline trimming cut 5 bases from V and 0 bases from J; bases unmatched to any gene: 5. In germline, CDR1 is SGHNT, CDR2 YYREEE (reference sequence). Looking up the rest from reference TRBV5-4 and TRBJ2-7 gives the full variable domain: ETGVTQSPTHLIKTRGQQVTLRCSSQSGHNTVSWYQQALGQGPQFIFQYYREEENGRGNFPPRFSGLQFPNYSSELNVNALELDDSALYLCASSPGLDSYEQYFGPGTRLTVT.

The chain carries TRBV19 and TRBJ1-2, with 9 bases aligning to TRBD1. Per the germline V gene, CDR1 is LNHDA and CDR2 is SQIVND (reference sequence). The CDR3 runs 17 residues. The J segment lost 0 bases and the V segment lost 6 bases, leaving 11 bases of the junction unmatched. CDR3 residues: CASRPRTGARANYGYTF. The DNA of the CDR3 is TGTGCCAGTAGACCCCGGACAGGGGCCCGAGCTAACTATGGCTACACCTTC.